This TCR beta chain was identified during a study of cytomegalovirus exposure and HLA in healthy donors. Study-wide context: Unique TCRs numbering about 87 million, obtained from HLA-typed donors, made up an early data release.

Primers: 60 Vbeta forward and 13 Jbeta reverse. Libraries were prepared by immunoSEQ multiplex PCR; TCRdb keeps only in-frame clonotypes and omits some of them. The repertoire holds over 95,000 clones, with roughly 69% as singletons. The CDR3 has 14 residues. Germline V lookup: CDR1 MDHEN, CDR2 SYDVKM. Trimming took 7 bases from V and 5 from J; bases not matched to a gene: 6. A word on this clone: No antigen is known for it.

Study-wide results and limits: From TCR beta sequences, most subjects' HLA-A and HLA-B alleles were reportedly predicted accurately.

The chain uses TRBV28 and TRBJ1-5; 9 bases agree with TRBD1. The sequenced material came from PBMCs. The receptor was isolated from a human donor in good health. This CDR3 reads CASKEGQGYQPQHF. The DNA of the CDR3 is TGTGCCAGCAAAGAGGGACAGGGCTATCAGCCCCAGCATTTT.